Shown below are 17 T cell receptor beta chains from a single sample sequenced in a study of blood T cell repertoires in COVID-19 (dated by TCRdb to 2020 to 2021). Libraries were prepared through the immunoSEQ multiplex PCR assay. TCRdb holds this immuneACCESS table with in-frame rearrangements only. Some clones are missing; in checked studies, unresolved V genes explain under half, and the rest has no known cause. The sample table contains 55,000 to 90,000 clones; only one count was recorded for approximately 85% of them. The ten largest clones add up to approximately 35% of the sample. Sequencing was performed on peripheral blood. The receptors were sampled from a woman aged 80 or over with active or convalescent COVID-19.

The chain is built from TRBV23-1 and TRBJ1-1; D perhaps matches TRBD1 (5 bases). TRBV23-1 qualifies as an ORF whose function is uncertain. The CDR3 runs 14 residues. Trimming stripped 2 bases from V and 1 base from J, with 8 bases between. The CDR3 sequence: CASSQGAGNTEAFF. CDR3 in DNA: TGCGCCAGCAGTCAAGGGGCAGGGAACACTGAAGCTTTCTTT.

V and J are TRBV7-9 and TRBJ1-2; D might be TRBD1 (5 bases). The ends were cut back, 10 bases at V and 5 bases at J, with 17 bases in the middle. Germline values: CDR1 SEHNR, CDR2 FQNEAQ (reference sequence). The CDR3 runs to 13 residues. CDR3 DNA: TGTGCCACCCGGAGGGCAGGGACGTATGGCTACACCTTC. This translates into CATRRAGTYGYTF.

This rearrangement joins TRBV11-3 to TRBJ2-5; D not resolved. V lost 5 bases and J 2 bases, leaving 18 bases between the germline ends. The CDR3 contains 16 residues. CDR1 and CDR2 (germline): SGHNT, YENEEA. DNA for the CDR3: TGTGCCAGCAGCAGAGGCATAGGCGGCCTTCAAGAGACCCAGTACTTC. Amino acids: CASSRGIGGLQETQYF.

The gene calls are TRBV19 and TRBJ2-6; D call uncertain. V lost 2 bases to trimming and J lost 0 bases, with 8 bases between them. CDR3 size: 16 residues. In germline, CDR1 is LNHDA, CDR2 SQIVND (reference sequence). For the CDR3, the DNA is TGTGCCAGTAGTATAATATTCGGCTCTGGGGCCAACGTCCTGACTTTC. Translation gives CASSIIFGSGANVLTF.

The gene calls are TRBV6-5 and TRBJ1-3; 8 nucleotides match TRBD1. Per germline, CDR1 MNHEY and CDR2 SVGAGI. V was pared by 6 bases and J by 5 bases, with 3 bases of the junction left unmatched. There are 13 residues in the CDR3. CDR3 nucleotides: TGTGCCAGCAGCGGGACAGGCAGAAACACCATATATTTT. Protein: CASSGTGRNTIYF.

The chain carries TRBV7-3 and TRBJ2-5; 8 bases line up with TRBD2. The CDR3 has 15 amino acids. Germline CDR1 is SGHTA and CDR2 is FQGTGA. V shed 0 bases, J shed 2 bases, and the junction held 2 bases outside the gene matches. The CDR3 bases are TGTGCCAGCAGCTTAACTAGCGGGGCGCAAGAGACCCAGTACTTC. Translation: CASSLTSGAQETQYF.

The chain uses TRBV30 and TRBJ1-2, with 7 bases identical to TRBD1. CDR3 size: 12 residues. J lost 5 bases, V lost 3 bases, and 3 bases had no gene match. The germline V gene encodes CDR1 GTSNPN and CDR2 SVGIG (reference sequence). The CDR3 nucleotides read TGTGCCTGGAGCGAGGGACAGTATGGCTACACCTTC. It specifies CAWSEGQYGYTF.

The chain has TRBV27 and TRBJ2-1; TRBD2 is a possible D gene (6 bases). V was pared by 5 bases and J by 4 bases, with 21 bases between. Germline lookup yields CDR1 MNHEY and CDR2 SMNVEV (reference sequence). The CDR3 runs to 17 residues. Here the CDR3 DNA reads TGTGCCAGCAGTCCTAGGAGTAGCGGTAGCTCTTACAATGAGCAGTTCTTC. Its protein product is CASSPRSSGSSYNEQFF.

The rearrangement uses TRBV6-6 and TRBJ2-7; D possibly corresponds to TRBD1 (8 bases). V lost 2 bases and J 2 bases, leaving 16 bases between the germline ends. The CDR3 has 16 amino acids. Germline V gene lookup returns CDR1 MNHNY and CDR2 SVGAGI (reference sequence). Here the CDR3 DNA reads TGTGCCAGCAGTTACAGCGGGACAGGCAAACCCTACGAGCAGTACTTC. This sequence encodes CASSYSGTGKPYEQYF.

The chain joins TRBV15 to TRBJ1-1; 7 nucleotides line up with TRBD1. Trimming removed 5 bases from V and 0 bases from J; junction bases left unmatched: 3. Germline V gene lookup returns CDR1 LNHNV and CDR2 YYDKDF (reference sequence). The CDR3 loop spans 14 amino acids. As DNA, the CDR3 is TGTGCCACCAGCGGTGGGACAGTGAACACTGAAGCTTTCTTT. It codes for CATSGGTVNTEAFF.

The chain combines TRBV2 with TRBJ1-2; 8 bases agree with TRBD1. Losses at the gene ends were 6 bases for V and 7 bases for J; bases not matched to a gene: 16. This CDR3 is 16 amino acids long. CDR1 is SNHLY and CDR2 is FYNNEI in the germline V gene. In DNA, the CDR3 is TGTGCCAGCAGCCTTTTTGGGGGGCAGGGGGCCAGTGGCTACACCTTC. It encodes CASSLFGGQGASGYTF.

Only a few counts were recorded for this clone. The chain is built from TRBV7-6 and TRBJ1-6; tentatively, D is TRBD1 (5 bases). Germline V gene data show CDR1 as SGHVS and CDR2 as FNYEAQ. V gave up 5 bases and J gave up 7 bases, with 15 bases separating them. This CDR3 spans 15 amino acids. CDR3 nucleotides: TGTGCCAGCAGCCGCCGAGGAGGGGAGAATTCACCCCTCCACTTT. This sequence encodes CASSRRGGENSPLHF.

This clone was seen only a few times. The chain has TRBV7-2 and TRBJ2-7; D is unresolved. Trimming cost V 9 bases and J 6 bases, with 6 bases left between them. This CDR3 is 9 amino acids long. Germline-derived CDR1 and CDR2 are SGHTA and FQGNSA. CDR3 amino acids: CASGVEQYF. The CDR3 DNA follows: TGTGCCAGTGGAGTCGAGCAGTACTTC. Full variable domain (missing parts from reference TRBV7-2 and TRBJ2-7): GAGVSQSPSNKVTEKGKDVELRCDPISGHTALYWYRQSLGQGLEFLIYFQGNSAPDKSGLPSDRFSAERTGGSVSTLTIQRTQQEDSAVYLCASGVEQYFGPGTRLTVT.

The chain uses TRBV7-6 and TRBJ2-1; 10 bases map to TRBD2. V gave up 4 bases and J gave up 4 bases; unmatched junction bases: 7. This CDR3 comprises 16 residues. Per germline, CDR1 SGHVS and CDR2 FNYEAQ. The CDR3 DNA sequence: TGTGCCAGCAGCTCCCTAGAGCGGGGGGGGTACAATGAGCAGTTCTTC. Its translation: CASSSLERGGYNEQFF.

The chain has TRBV4-3 and TRBJ1-6; TRBD1 matches at 7 bases. Germline V CDR1 and CDR2: LGHNA, YSLEER. V trimming: 1 base; J trimming: 0 bases; junction bases outside the gene matches: 3. The CDR3 length is 17 residues. The CDR3 DNA sequence: TGCGCCAGCAGCCAAGGGGACAGCAGCTCCTATAATTCACCCCTCCACTTT. This gives the protein CASSQGDSSSYNSPLHF.

This chain joins TRBV6-2 or TRBV6-3 and TRBJ2-7; the D gene is possibly TRBD2 (6 bases). V lost 2 bases to trimming and J lost 1 base, with 18 bases between them. The CDR3 runs 17 residues. Germline assignment: CDR1 MNHEY and CDR2 SVGEGT. The CDR3 DNA sequence: TGTGCCAGCAGTTACCCAATGGGGGGACTCAAATCCTACGAGCAGTACTTC. Its protein is CASSYPMGGLKSYEQYF.

This chain links TRBV7-2 with TRBJ2-3, with 9 bases identical to TRBD2. The germline V gene has CDR1 SGHTA and CDR2 FQGNSA. J gave up 3 bases and V 5 bases, and 9 bases lay outside the gene matches. This CDR3 region has 16 residues. This chain's CDR3 is CASSQFGGGATDTQYF. The CDR3 DNA is TGTGCCAGCAGCCAATTCGGCGGGGGGGCGACAGATACGCAGTATTTT.